This T cell receptor beta chain emerged from a study of CD8 T cells in ankylosing spondylitis. Study conclusions and caveats: Within matched ankylosing spondylitis synovial fluid, disease-linked clones were reportedly significantly enriched. There was a TCR beta motif, made of roughly eight highly homologous variants, that appeared characteristic of ankylosing spondylitis blood.

The CDR3 extends over 12 amino acids. The germline CDR1 and CDR2 sequences are DFQATT and SNEGSKA (reference sequence). The V end lost 2 bases, the J end lost 3 bases, and 8 bases lay between the germline ends. Details on this clonotype: Its antigen is undetermined.

As the method for making TCR beta libraries, quantitative 5'-RACE with molecular barcodes was used. TCRdb re-called the 5' RACE reads with MiXCR, one entry per CDR3 protein. The table shows 130,000 or so distinct CDR3 sequences, with 17% occurring only once. The chain recombines TRBV20-1 with TRBJ2-7; tentatively, D is TRBD1 or TRBD2 (5 bases each). Sequenced sample: blood, either unsorted or a sorted T cell fraction (not recorded which). This receptor was identified in a male donor with ankylosing spondylitis. CDR3 sequence reads: CSARRGIYEQYF. CDR3 sequence (DNA): TGCAGTGCTAGACGGGGCATCTACGAGCAGTACTTC.